Shown below are 22 T cell receptor beta chains from a single sample sequenced in a study of tumor-infiltrating lymphocytes in localized non-small cell lung cancer. Profiling relied on immunoSEQ multiplex PCR, and the TCRdb table lists in-frame clones only, not all of them. This sample has 21,000 or so clones; 80% occur once, and the top ten carry under 4%. Sample: lung tumor tissue. The receptors here all came from a human donor with non-small cell lung cancer.

This chain connects TRBV5-1 to TRBJ2-2, with 7 bases that match TRBD2. The J segment lost 4 bases and the V segment lost 6 bases, leaving 6 bases of the junction unmatched. CDR3 length: 14 residues. Germline values: CDR1 SGHRS, CDR2 YFSETQ. CDR3 region: CASNRGEGTGELFF. Here the CDR3 DNA reads TGCGCCAGCAATCGGGGGGAAGGCACCGGGGAGCTGTTTTTT.

The chain uses TRBV5-4 and TRBJ1-3; 7 bases are shared with TRBD1. Germline values: CDR1 SGHNT, CDR2 YYREEE (reference sequence). J was trimmed by 2 bases and V by 3 bases; bases with no gene match: 5. This CDR3 has 15 amino acids. The chain's CDR3 is CASSSPGGAGNTIYF. The DNA for the CDR3 is TGTGCCAGCAGCTCGCCAGGGGGGGCTGGAAACACCATATATTTT.

V and J are TRBV4-3 and TRBJ2-2; TRBD1 might be the D (6 bases). CDR3 length: 14 residues. Germline CDR1 and CDR2: LGHNA and YSLEER. The V gene lost 0 bases and the J gene lost 7 bases, with 9 bases spanning the gap. CDR3 sequence reads: CASSQDHRVGELFF. CDR3 nucleotides: TGCGCCAGCAGCCAAGATCACAGGGTCGGGGAGCTGTTTTTT.

The V and J genes are TRBV10-2 and TRBJ1-5; 9 nucleotides line up with TRBD1. V gave up 5 bases and J gave up 4 bases; unmatched junction bases: 3. The length of the CDR3 is 14 residues. CDR1 WSHSY and CDR2 SAAADI come from the germline V gene. The CDR3 DNA reads as TGCGCCAGCAGTTGGACAGGGGAAAATCAGCCCCAGCATTTT. This encodes CASSWTGENQPQHF.

The chain couples TRBV18 to TRBJ2-1; a weak D match, TRBD2 (6 bases). The CDR3 covers 15 residues. CDR1 is KGHSH, CDR2 LQKENI, per germline. Trimming shortened V by 1 base and J by 0 bases, and 7 bases separated the two germline ends. CDR3 in amino acids: CASSPLEGSYNEQFF. CDR3 DNA sequence: TGTGCCAGCTCACCACTGGAGGGCTCCTACAATGAGCAGTTCTTC.

The J gene is TRBJ2-7, the V gene TRBV11-2; 9 nucleotides line up with TRBD2. The CDR3 is 16 amino acids. Trimming took 4 bases from V and 5 from J; bases not matched to a gene: 12. The germline CDR1 and CDR2 sequences are SGHAT and FQNNGV. The CDR3 reads CASSSNRRGGPNEQYF. As DNA, the CDR3 is TGTGCCAGCAGCTCCAATCGGCGGGGGGGTCCAAACGAGCAGTACTTC.

Only a few counts were recorded for this clone. One end of the junction does not line up with germline, which may come from a read error. CDR3 in amino acids: CASRESGSPTEQYF. The CDR3 nucleotides read TGCGCCAGCAGGGAGTCCGGGAGCCCCACCGAGCAGTACTTC. The V and J genes are TRBV10-2 and TRBJ2-7; possible D gene TRBD2, 6 bases. Per the germline V gene, CDR1 is WSHSY and CDR2 is SAAADI. The CDR3 is made up of 14 amino acids.

This chain links TRBV28 with TRBJ1-5; D remains ambiguous. Germline-derived CDR1 and CDR2 are MDHEN and SYDVKM. The ends were cut back, 1 base at V and 3 bases at J, with 10 bases in the middle. This CDR3 contains 15 residues. The DNA of the CDR3 is TGTGCCAGCAGTTTATACGGGCAGCACAATCAGCCCCAGCATTTT. This encodes CASSLYGQHNQPQHF. Using reference TRBV28 and TRBJ1-5 for the parts outside the CDR3, the full variable domain is DVKVTQSSRYLVKRTGEKVFLECVQDMDHENMFWYRQDPGLGLRLIYFSYDVKMKEKGDIPEGYSVSREKKERFSLILESASTNQTSMYLCASSLYGQHNQPQHFGDGTRLSIL.

A few counts support this clone. The chain is built from TRBV2 and TRBJ2-1, with 8 positions matching TRBD2. Germline V gene sequence: CDR1 SNHLY, CDR2 FYNNEI. V lost 6 bases, J lost 6 bases, and 10 bases stayed unmatched. The CDR3 totals 15 residues. CDR3 residues: CASRLQREFPNEQFF. In nucleotides, the CDR3 is TGTGCCAGCAGACTTCAGCGGGAGTTTCCCAATGAGCAGTTCTTC.

V is TRBV6-1 and J is TRBJ1-3; 7 bases match TRBD1. The trim removed 3 bases at V and 3 bases at J, leaving 2 bases unmatched. Germline V CDR1 and CDR2: MNHNS, SASEGT. This CDR3 is 14 amino acids long. CDR3 nucleotide sequence: TGTGCCAGCAGTGAGACAGGGTTTGGAAACACCATATATTTT. Translation: CASSETGFGNTIYF.

The CDR3 loop reads CASSKDRGRAGELFF. CDR3 in DNA: TGTGCCAGCAGCAAGGACAGGGGGCGCGCCGGGGAGCTGTTTTTT. The chain joins TRBV7-2 to TRBJ2-2; 11 bases align to TRBD1. Germline-derived CDR1 and CDR2 are SGHTA and FQGNSA. V lost 5 bases and J lost 6; bases outside the gene matches: 5. This CDR3 is built from 15 residues.

The chain combines TRBV5-1 with TRBJ2-3; D might be TRBD1 (6 bases). Germline lookup yields CDR1 SGHRS and CDR2 YFSETQ. Trimming cost V 3 bases and J 0 bases, with 17 bases left between them. The CDR3 extends over 17 amino acids. CDR3 region: CASSSLPGEPSTDTQYF. The CDR3 region has the DNA TGCGCCAGCAGCTCTCTCCCAGGGGAACCAAGCACAGATACGCAGTATTTT.

The J gene is TRBJ2-3, the V gene TRBV7-2; no clear D gene. V lost 5 bases and J lost 6, with 21 bases in between. This CDR3 is built from 16 residues. Germline CDR1 SGHTA, CDR2 FQGNSA. CDR3 loop: CASSTRLEIPQDTQYF. CDR3 DNA: TGTGCCAGCAGCACCCGTCTAGAAATCCCACAGGATACGCAGTATTTT.

The rearrangement joins TRBV30 to TRBJ1-1; 10 bases fit TRBD1. The germline CDR1 and CDR2 sequences are GTSNPN and SVGIG (reference sequence). The CDR3 covers 16 residues. Trimming removed 1 base from V and 1 base from J; junction bases left unmatched: 6. The CDR3 nucleotides read TGTGCCTGGAGTGGGGCCGGGACAGGGGCGAACACTGAAGCTTTCTTT. This gives the protein CAWSGAGTGANTEAFF.

The chain joins TRBV7-2 to TRBJ2-1, with 9 bases that match TRBD2. Germline CDR1 reads SGHTA; CDR2 reads FQGNSA. The CDR3 sequence is 15 residues long. Unmatched junction bases numbered 7, after V lost 5 bases and J lost 5 bases. The CDR3 loop is CASSIGLARNNEQFF. The CDR3 nucleotides are TGTGCCAGCAGCATCGGACTAGCGCGGAACAATGAGCAGTTCTTC.

V gene TRBV19 combines with J gene TRBJ1-5, with D tentatively TRBD1 (6 bases). This CDR3 has 15 amino acids. The V end lost 7 bases, the J end lost 1 base, and 14 bases lay between the germline ends. The germline gives CDR1 LNHDA, CDR2 SQIVND (reference sequence). The chain's CDR3 is CASTDREHSNQPQHF. The CDR3 DNA reads TGTGCCAGTACGGACAGAGAACACAGCAATCAGCCCCAGCATTTT. The full variable domain, completed using reference TRBV19 and TRBJ1-5, is DGGITQSPKYLFRKEGQNVTLSCEQNLNHDAMYWYRQDPGQGLRLIYYSQIVNDFQKGDIAEGYSVSREKKESFPLTVTSAQKNPTAFYLCASTDREHSNQPQHFGDGTRLSIL.

The chain couples TRBV29-1 to TRBJ2-5; D might be TRBD1 or TRBD2, each matching 5 bases. V was shortened by 5 bases and J by 2 bases, with 9 bases between the two germline ends. Germline V CDR1 and CDR2: SQVTM, ANQGSEA. The CDR3 has 12 residues. The CDR3 DNA follows: TGCAGCGTTCCCGAGGGGCAAGAGACCCAGTACTTC. This gives the protein CSVPEGQETQYF.

The chain has TRBV13 and TRBJ2-4; D perhaps matches TRBD1 (5 bases). There are 15 residues in the CDR3. Looked up from germline, CDR1 is PRHDT and CDR2 is FYEKMQ (reference sequence). Between the trimmed V and J ends, which lost 5 bases and 8 bases, there was a span of 19 bases. This CDR3 reads CASSVKAAQVDIQYF. In nucleotides, the CDR3 is TGTGCCAGCAGCGTTAAGGCCGCACAGGTAGACATTCAGTACTTC.

This rearrangement joins TRBV19 to TRBJ2-2; weak D call: TRBD1 (5 bases). The germline V gene has CDR1 LNHDA and CDR2 SQIVND (reference sequence). The V gene lost 5 bases and the J gene lost 8 bases, with 9 bases spanning the gap. The CDR3 has 12 amino acids. The CDR3 here is CASSPRTGELFF. Here the CDR3 DNA reads TGTGCCAGTAGTCCAAGGACAGGGGAGCTGTTTTTT. Drawing the rest from reference TRBV19 and TRBJ2-2, the complete variable domain is DGGITQSPKYLFRKEGQNVTLSCEQNLNHDAMYWYRQDPGQGLRLIYYSQIVNDFQKGDIAEGYSVSREKKESFPLTVTSAQKNPTAFYLCASSPRTGELFFGEGSRLTVL.

J is TRBJ1-1 and V is TRBV19; D ambiguous. This CDR3 spans 14 amino acids. Germline values: CDR1 LNHDA, CDR2 SQIVND (reference sequence). V was trimmed by 9 bases and J by 0 bases, leaving 14 bases between them. CDR3 DNA: TGTGCCAGCCAGGACGGAAACATGAACACTGAAGCTTTCTTT. Its translation is CASQDGNMNTEAFF. The variable domain in full, with the rest retrieved from reference TRBV19 and TRBJ1-1, is DGGITQSPKYLFRKEGQNVTLSCEQNLNHDAMYWYRQDPGQGLRLIYYSQIVNDFQKGDIAEGYSVSREKKESFPLTVTSAQKNPTAFYLCASQDGNMNTEAFFGQGTRLTVV.

CDR3 in amino acids: CASSLYRAYEQYF. CDR3 nucleotide sequence: TGCGCCAGCAGCTTGTACCGGGCCTACGAGCAGTACTTC. J is TRBJ2-7 and V is TRBV5-1; no reliable D call. Germline V gene data show CDR1 as SGHRS and CDR2 as YFSETQ. V lost 1 base, J lost 2 bases, and 7 bases lay in between. There are 13 residues in the CDR3.

The gene calls are TRBV11-3 and TRBJ2-2; unclear D gene. The CDR3 has 14 amino acids. The germline V gene has CDR1 SGHNT and CDR2 YENEEA. Trimming removed 5 bases at V and 4 bases at J, with 11 bases between. The CDR3 is CASSPTTPTGELFF. The CDR3 coding sequence is TGTGCCAGCAGCCCAACGACACCCACCGGGGAGCTGTTTTTT.